One and the same sample provided the 26 T cell receptor beta chains below, sequenced in a study of blood T cells in healthy people across ages. It was with a sample-barcoded 5' primer and a J-beta primer mix that a second PCR of about 7 to 12 cycles was run. MiXCR, run by TCRdb on the 5' RACE reads, gives a single entry per CDR3 protein. The data show roughly 1,000,000 distinct CDR3 sequences, 20% to 25% seen once. This same sample was also taken into another study, of T cells of mothers and their children.

The sample comprised blood. These receptors were obtained from a girl aged 2 to 9 in good health.

The chain couples TRBV24-1 to TRBJ2-1, with 10 bases fitting TRBD2. Germline V gene data show CDR1 as KGHDR and CDR2 as SFDVKD. This CDR3 region has 17 residues. Trimming at V came to 2 bases and at J to 0 bases, leaving 3 bases not matched to a gene. CDR3 residues: CATSDYRLAGSYNEQFF. The CDR3 nucleotides read TGTGCCACCAGTGATTATCGACTAGCGGGCTCCTACAATGAGCAGTTCTTC.

This clonotype has only a few counts. This CDR3 is CATSRDLSIPNTEAFF. The CDR3 nucleotides read TGTGCCACCAGCAGAGATCTTAGCATCCCCAACACTGAAGCTTTCTTT. V and J are TRBV15 and TRBJ1-1, with unresolved D. Trimming took off 0 bases at V and 2 bases at J, with 13 bases between the two ends. This CDR3 region has 16 residues. Per germline, CDR1 LNHNV and CDR2 YYDKDF (reference sequence). The complete variable domain, with remaining parts taken from reference TRBV15 and TRBJ1-1, reads DAMVIQNPRYQVTQFGKPVTLSCSQTLNHNVMYWYQQKSSQAPKLLFHYYDKDFNNEADTPDNFQSRRPNTSFCFLDIRSPGLGDTAMYLCATSRDLSIPNTEAFFGQGTRLTVV.

This clonotype occurred a few times. The V call is TRBV20-1, the J call TRBJ2-1; D unresolved. CDR3 size: 13 residues. V lost 0 bases and J 3 bases, leaving 6 bases between the germline ends. Germline V gene sequence: CDR1 DFQATT, CDR2 SNEGSKA (reference sequence). CDR3 nucleotide sequence: TGCAGTGCTAGAGATGTCTTCTACAATGAGCAGTTCTTC. This translates into CSARDVFYNEQFF.

The chain links TRBV7-8 to TRBJ1-2; tentative D call: TRBD1 (5 bases). The CDR3 has 13 residues. CDR1 is SGHVS and CDR2 is FQNEAQ in the germline V gene. Deletions cut 5 bases from V and 8 bases from J, with 15 bases between. The CDR3 sequence is CASSPVGETGYTF. The DNA for the CDR3 is TGTGCCAGCAGCCCAGTGGGGGAAACGGGCTACACCTTC.

The gene calls are TRBV12-3 or TRBV12-4 and TRBJ2-4; 16 nucleotides match TRBD2. Trimming removed 6 bases from V and 9 bases from J; junction bases left unmatched: 8. This CDR3 is 16 amino acids long. The CDR3 loop is CASSSGLAGGQSIQYF. The CDR3 DNA reads TGTGCCAGCAGCTCGGGACTAGCGGGGGGGCAGTCCATTCAGTACTTC.

The chain carries TRBV6-5 and TRBJ2-7; D is perhaps TRBD1 or TRBD2 (6 bases each). With 8 bases removed from V and 7 bases from J, the gap between germline ends came to 18 bases. CDR3 size: 13 residues. Germline CDR1 reads MNHEY; CDR2 reads SVGAGI. CDR3 bases: TGTGCCAGCGGGGGGCCAGCCGTTGGGGAGCAGTACTTC. This gives the protein CASGGPAVGEQYF.

The rearrangement joins TRBV29-1 to TRBJ1-1, with TRBD1 as a possible D gene (6 bases). Trimming cost V 4 bases and J 6 bases, with 12 bases left between them. CDR1 SQVTM and CDR2 ANQGSEA come from the germline V gene. This CDR3 spans 12 amino acids. For the CDR3, the DNA is TGCAGCGTTGTGGGGGCTGAAGCTGAAGCTTTCTTT. This sequence encodes CSVVGAEAEAFF.

This clonotype has more than one count but fewer than ten. The rearrangement uses TRBV20-1 and TRBJ2-1; D is undetermined. The CDR3 totals 10 residues. In germline, CDR1 is DFQATT, CDR2 SNEGSKA (reference sequence). V was pared by 5 bases and J by 6 bases, with 5 bases between. The CDR3 bases are TGCAGTGCTGCCCGCAATGAGCAGTTCTTC. Its protein is CSAARNEQFF.

There are a few counts of this clonotype. The chain carries TRBV6-1 and TRBJ2-7; D unclear. Germline CDR1 and CDR2: MNHNS and SASEGT. V lost 3 bases and J 3 bases, leaving 6 bases between the germline ends. CDR3 length: 12 amino acids. The CDR3 sequence: CASSEDDYEQYF. CDR3 sequence (DNA): TGTGCCAGCAGTGAGGACGACTACGAGCAGTACTTC.

This clonotype was recorded a few times. The chain couples TRBV7-8 to TRBJ2-5; the D is unclear. The CDR3 runs 14 residues. Trimming removed 1 base from V and 3 bases from J, with 9 bases in between. CDR1 and CDR2 from the germline V gene are SGHVS and FQNEAQ. The chain's CDR3 is CASSLVPGKETQYF. DNA of the CDR3: TGTGCCAGCAGCTTAGTTCCTGGCAAAGAGACCCAGTACTTC. The full variable domain, in which reference TRBV7-8 and TRBJ2-5 provide the parts outside the CDR3, is GAGVSQSPRYKVAKRGQDVALRCDPISGHVSLFWYQQALGQGPEFLTYFQNEAQLDKSGLPSDRFFAERPEGSVSTLKIQRTQQEDSAVYLCASSLVPGKETQYFGPGTRLLVL.

The V and J genes are TRBV30 and TRBJ2-1; weak D call: TRBD2 (6 bases). Germline assignment: CDR1 GTSNPN and CDR2 SVGIG (reference sequence). Trimming took off 2 bases at V and 6 bases at J, with 17 bases between the two ends. CDR3 size: 15 residues. CDR3 sequence (DNA): TGTGCCTGGAGTCCCCTAGCGAGAGCCCTCAATGAGCAGTTCTTC. Translating it yields CAWSPLARALNEQFF.

This clonotype was seen a few times. V usage is TRBV27 and J usage is TRBJ1-3, with D uncertain. Trimming took 3 bases from V and 4 from J, leaving 10 bases between them. The CDR3 has 14 amino acids. Per the germline V gene, CDR1 is MNHEY and CDR2 is SMNVEV (reference sequence). For the CDR3, the DNA is TGTGCCAGCAGTTTTGGCGGCCCGGGAAACACCATATATTTT. This encodes CASSFGGPGNTIYF.

This rearrangement joins TRBV5-6 to TRBJ2-7, with 7 bases matching TRBD1. V was pared by 4 bases and J by 3 bases, with 7 bases of the junction left unmatched. The germline V gene encodes CDR1 SGHDT and CDR2 YYEEEE. The CDR3 has 14 residues. The CDR3 is CASSPTTGFYEQYF. CDR3 in DNA: TGTGCCAGCAGCCCAACGACAGGGTTCTACGAGCAGTACTTC.

This clonotype was counted between two and nine times. This chain joins TRBV24-1 and TRBJ2-6; no clear D gene. CDR1 KGHDR and CDR2 SFDVKD come from the germline V gene. The CDR3 loop spans 17 amino acids. The V end was cut by 6 bases, the J end by 0 bases, with 14 bases between. CDR3 protein: CATSPAGSHSGANVLTF. Written as DNA, the CDR3 is TGTGCCACCAGTCCCGCCGGGTCACACTCTGGGGCCAACGTCCTGACTTTC.

The chain employs TRBV5-1 and TRBJ2-7, with 7 bases matching TRBD1. Unmatched junction bases numbered 15, after V lost 2 bases and J lost 4 bases. This CDR3 region has 17 residues. Germline V CDR1 and CDR2: SGHRS, YFSETQ. The CDR3 spells CASSFIPGQTARYEQYF. Written as DNA, the CDR3 is TGCGCCAGCAGCTTTATTCCGGGACAGACTGCACGGTACGAGCAGTACTTC.

This clonotype was counted a few times. The chain uses TRBV6-2 or TRBV6-3 and TRBJ2-7; D is unclear. Trimming stripped 6 bases from V and 6 bases from J, with 9 bases between. From germline, CDR1 is MNHEY and CDR2 SVGEGT. The CDR3 loop spans 11 amino acids. For the CDR3, the DNA is TGTGCCAGCAGCGCAGCCGCCGAGCAGTACTTC. Translated, it gives CASSAAAEQYF.

The chain couples TRBV5-5 to TRBJ1-5; D gene ambiguous. CDR1 and CDR2 (germline): SGHKS, YYEKEE (reference sequence). V lost 4 bases, J lost 1 base, and 12 bases lay in between. This CDR3 comprises 15 residues. CDR3 in amino acids: CASSLFAGSNQPQHF. As DNA, the CDR3 is TGTGCCAGCAGCCTCTTTGCGGGGAGCAATCAGCCCCAGCATTTT. Filled out from reference TRBV5-5 and TRBJ1-5, the complete variable domain reads DAGVTQSPTHLIKTRGQQVTLRCSPISGHKSVSWYQQVLGQGPQFIFQYYEKEERGRGNFPDRFSARQFPNYSSELNVNALLLGDSALYLCASSLFAGSNQPQHFGDGTRLSIL.

The CDR3 DNA follows: TGCAGTGCTAGAGTAAACTCCCACTCCTACGAGCAGTACTTC. Encoded protein: CSARVNSHSYEQYF. The chain uses TRBV20-1 and TRBJ2-7; no clear D gene. In germline, CDR1 is DFQATT, CDR2 SNEGSKA (reference sequence). The CDR3 totals 14 residues. The V and J ends lost 1 base and 0 bases respectively, with 10 bases between them.

This clonotype occurred a few times. The rearrangement links TRBV20-1 to TRBJ2-7; 7 bases are shared with TRBD2. From germline, CDR1 is DFQATT and CDR2 SNEGSKA (reference sequence). CDR3 length: 14 amino acids. After removal of 4 bases from V and 5 bases from J, the junction contained 11 bases not matched to a gene. CDR3 in DNA: TGCAGTGCTACTGACGGGGGGTCTTGGGACGAGCAGTACTTC. Translation: CSATDGGSWDEQYF.

In its sample, this clonotype was seen a few times. The chain employs TRBV11-2 and TRBJ1-1, with 9 positions matching TRBD1. Trimming cost V 4 bases and J 2 bases; bases outside gene matches: 2. The CDR3 has 14 residues. CDR1 SGHAT and CDR2 FQNNGV come from the germline V gene. This chain's CDR3 is CASSWDRDNTEAFF. The CDR3 bases are TGTGCCAGCAGCTGGGACAGGGATAACACTGAAGCTTTCTTT.

The chain employs TRBV7-2 and TRBJ1-1; D not resolved. V was trimmed by 2 bases and J by 1 base, leaving 8 bases between them. CDR3 length equals 14 residues. From germline, CDR1 is SGHTA and CDR2 FQGNSA. The CDR3 reads CASSLFYRNTEAFF. CDR3 DNA sequence: TGTGCCAGCAGCTTATTCTACAGGAACACTGAAGCTTTCTTT.

This clonotype was recorded a few times. This sequence joins TRBV12-3 or TRBV12-4 and TRBJ1-4; possible D gene TRBD1, 5 bases. The germline V and J ends were trimmed by 1 base and 4 bases, with 10 bases remaining between them. The CDR3 spans 15 residues. In DNA form, the CDR3 reads TGTGCCAGCAGTTTAGGAGACAGATTTAATGAAAAACTGTTTTTT. It translates to CASSLGDRFNEKLFF.

V gene TRBV6-2 or TRBV6-3 combines with J gene TRBJ1-1, with unresolved D. Germline V gene data show CDR1 as MNHEY and CDR2 as SVGEGT. The CDR3 runs to 13 residues. The V end was cut by 4 bases, the J end by 5 bases, with 11 bases between. The CDR3 sequence is CASSLDHGTEAFF. DNA for the CDR3: TGTGCCAGCAGTTTAGATCACGGAACTGAAGCTTTCTTT.

The sample holds a few counts of this clonotype. V usage is TRBV21-1 and J usage is TRBJ2-5; the tabulated D call, TRBD1, remains unverified against the DNA. TRBV21-1 is a pseudogene. The CDR3 contains 13 residues. This chain's CDR3 is CASMTGTWETQYF. CDR3 nucleotide sequence: TGTGCCAGCATGACAGGGACTTGGGAGACCCAGTACTTC.

J is TRBJ2-5 and V is TRBV4-2; TRBD2 might be the D (6 bases). Trimming pared 0 bases from V and 11 bases from J, leaving 31 bases between. The CDR3 extends over 19 amino acids. The germline CDR1 and CDR2 sequences are LGHNA and YNFKEQ. CDR3 in amino acids: CASSQEGSGGSLYPSSQYF. Here the CDR3 DNA reads TGTGCCAGCAGCCAAGAAGGCTCCGGGGGTAGCTTATACCCTTCATCTCAGTACTTC.

This clonotype has just a few counts. The rearrangement joins TRBV7-2 to TRBJ2-5; TRBD2 agrees at 9 bases. TRBJ2-1 explains the end of the DNA better; the J call may be wrong. Germline V gives CDR1 SGHTA, CDR2 FQGNSA. This CDR3 comprises 16 residues. CDR3 in amino acids: CASSHPSGRKYNEQFF. The CDR3 nucleotides read TGTGCCAGCAGCCACCCCAGCGGGAGGAAGTACAATGAGCAGTTCTTC.